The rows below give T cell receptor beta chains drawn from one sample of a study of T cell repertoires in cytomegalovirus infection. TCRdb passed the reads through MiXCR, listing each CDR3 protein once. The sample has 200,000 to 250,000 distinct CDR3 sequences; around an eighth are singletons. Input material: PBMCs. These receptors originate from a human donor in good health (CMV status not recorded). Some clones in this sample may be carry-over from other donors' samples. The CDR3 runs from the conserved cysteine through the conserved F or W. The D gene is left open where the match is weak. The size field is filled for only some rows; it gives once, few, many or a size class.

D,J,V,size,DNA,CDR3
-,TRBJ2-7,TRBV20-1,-,TGCAGTGCTAGAGATCTAGATTCCTACGAGCAGTACTTC,CSARDLDSYEQYF
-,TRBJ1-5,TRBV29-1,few,TGCAGCGTTGTTCAACAGGGCAATCAGCCCCAGCATTTT,CSVVQQGNQPQHF
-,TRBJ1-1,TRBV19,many,TGTGCCAGTAGTATACGGGCAGGGACGAATGAAGCTTTCTTT,CASSIRAGTNEAFF
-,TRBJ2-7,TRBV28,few,TGTGCCAGCAGTTTAGGTGCCCCAGGGCTTCCCGGCTACGAGCAGTACTTC,CASSLGAPGLPGYEQYF
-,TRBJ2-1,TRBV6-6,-,TGTGCCAGCAGTTACTCGGGTCTGTCGGGAGTGTACAATGAGCAGTTCTTC,CASSYSGLSGVYNEQFF
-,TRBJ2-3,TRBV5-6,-,TGTGCCAGCAGCTTGTGGGTCGGCACAGATACGCAGTATTTT,CASSLWVGTDTQYF
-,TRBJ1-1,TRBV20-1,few,TGCAGTGCTAGAAAGGGTGGGAACACTGAAGCTTTCTTT,CSARKGGNTEAFF
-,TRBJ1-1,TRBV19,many,TGTGCCAGTATGGCAGCGCGAGGGAACACTGAAGCTTTCTTT,CASMAARGNTEAFF
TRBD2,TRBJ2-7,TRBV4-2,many,TGTGCCAGCAGCCAAGGACTAGCGGGGGCCGGGTACGAGCAGTACTTC,CASSQGLAGAGYEQYF
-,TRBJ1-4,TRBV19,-,TGTGCCAGTGCCAGTTTGCAGCCCCCAACTAATGAAAAACTGTTTTTT,CASASLQPPTNEKLFF
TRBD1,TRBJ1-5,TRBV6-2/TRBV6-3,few,TGTGCCAGCAGCTTGGACAGGGGGCATGCTCAGCCCCAGCATTTT,CASSLDRGHAQPQHF
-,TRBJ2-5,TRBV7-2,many,TGTGCCAGCAGCTTAGAGGGCAGGCAAGAGACCCAGTACTTC,CASSLEGRQETQYF
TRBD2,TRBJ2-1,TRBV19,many,TGTGCCAGTAGTATAGGAACCGCGGGGGGACTCTACAATGAGCAGTTCTTC,CASSIGTAGGLYNEQFF
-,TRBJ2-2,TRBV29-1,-,TGCAGCGTTGAAGATTCGGACTCTCCAACCGAGGAGCTGTTTTTT,CSVEDSDSPTEELFF
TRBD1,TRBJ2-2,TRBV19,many,TGTGCCACCAAGCCAGGGACAGGGAGCACCGGGGAGCTGTTTTTT,CATKPGTGSTGELFF
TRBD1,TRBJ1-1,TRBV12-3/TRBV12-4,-,TGTGCCAGCATCGCTACAGGGGGTATAGGTGAAGCTTTCTTT,CASIATGGIGEAFF
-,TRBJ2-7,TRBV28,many,TGTGCCACTCGATTGGACTACGAGCAGTACTTC,CATRLDYEQYF
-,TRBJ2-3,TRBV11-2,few,TGTGCCAGCAGCTTAGTCAGGGCGGACACAGATACGCAGTATTTT,CASSLVRADTDTQYF
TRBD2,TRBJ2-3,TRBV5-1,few,TGCGCCAGCAGCTGGACTAGCGGGGAAGAAGATACGCAGTATTTT,CASSWTSGEEDTQYF
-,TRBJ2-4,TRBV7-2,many,TGTGCCAGCAGCTCCCTCCCCGGGACCCCAACTCGTCAGTACTTC,CASSSLPGTPTRQYF
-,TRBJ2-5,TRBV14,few,TGTGCCAGCAGCCAAGAATGGGGGCTGGAGACCCAGTACTTC,CASSQEWGLETQYF
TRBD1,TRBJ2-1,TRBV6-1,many,TGTGCCAGCGGGGGACAGGGTGATTACAATGAGCAGTTCTTC,CASGGQGDYNEQFF
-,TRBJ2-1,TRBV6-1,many,TGTGCCAGCAGGAGGGACTCCCTGATTGATGAGCAGTTCTTC,CASRRDSLIDEQFF
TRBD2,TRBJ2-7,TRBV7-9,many,TGTGCCAGCAGCCCCCCGGGGAGGGACGAGCAGTACTTC,CASSPPGRDEQYF
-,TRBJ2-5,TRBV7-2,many,TGTGCCAGCAGCTTAAATAAACGGCAGCAAGAGACCCAGTACTTC,CASSLNKRQQETQYF
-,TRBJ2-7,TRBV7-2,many,TGTGCCAGCAAGGGTAACGGCAGGGCAGAAGAAGAGCAGTACTTC,CASKGNGRAEEEQYF
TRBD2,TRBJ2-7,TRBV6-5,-,TGTGCCAGCAGTTACTCGGGGGGGAGAGGCTACGAGCAGTACTTC,CASSYSGGRGYEQYF
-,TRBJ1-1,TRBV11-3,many,TGTGCCAGCAGCTTAGATGGAAGGGGAGGGCACACTGAAGCTTTCTTT,CASSLDGRGGHTEAFF
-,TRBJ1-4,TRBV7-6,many,TGTGCCAGCAGCTCATACCGGGGCCGGGAAAAACTGTTTTTT,CASSSYRGREKLFF
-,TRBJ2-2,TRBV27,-,TGTGCCAGCAGTGGCCTTGGTAAAGGAGCCGGGGAGCTGTTTTTT,CASSGLGKGAGELFF
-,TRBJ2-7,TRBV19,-,TGTGCCAGTCATTTCCAGGGATCTCGTGAGCAGTACTTC,CASHFQGSREQYF
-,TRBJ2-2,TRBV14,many,TGTGCCAGCAGCCAAGATCCCGGCAGGGTCGCCACCGGGGAGCTGTTTTTT,CASSQDPGRVATGELFF
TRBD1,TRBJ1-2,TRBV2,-,TGTGCCAGCAAGGTCGGGACAGGGGGTCGTGACTATGGCTACACCTTC,CASKVGTGGRDYGYTF
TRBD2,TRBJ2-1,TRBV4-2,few,TGTGCCAGCAGCCAGCCGGGACGGGGGGACAATGAGCAGTTCTTC,CASSQPGRGDNEQFF
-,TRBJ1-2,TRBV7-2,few,TGTGCCAGCAGCCCCGGGACATCCCACTTGAATGGCTACACCTTC,CASSPGTSHLNGYTF
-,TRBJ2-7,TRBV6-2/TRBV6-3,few,TGTGCCAGCAGTTACCAGGGACTGACGTACGAGCAGTACTTC,CASSYQGLTYEQYF
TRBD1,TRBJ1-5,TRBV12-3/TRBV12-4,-,TGTGCCAGCAGCTGGGGACAGGGCGATAAGCCCCAGCATTTT,CASSWGQGDKPQHF
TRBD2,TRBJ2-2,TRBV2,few,TGTGCCAGCAGTGTCCAGTCTAGCGGGTTGTTCGGGGAGCTGTTTTTT,CASSVQSSGLFGELFF
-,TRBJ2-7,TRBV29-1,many,TGCAGCGTTGATTATGAGCAGTACTTC,CSVDYEQYF
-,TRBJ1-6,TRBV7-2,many,TGTGCCGCGCACGGGAACACAAATAATTCACCCCTCCACTTT,CAAHGNTNNSPLHF
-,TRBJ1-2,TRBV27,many,TGTGCCAGCAGTTTCTCCAGGGGAGTCAATGGCTACACCTTC,CASSFSRGVNGYTF
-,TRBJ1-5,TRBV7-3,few,TGTGCCAGCAGCTTGTGCTGGGGTGATCAGCCCCAGCATTTT,CASSLCWGDQPQHF
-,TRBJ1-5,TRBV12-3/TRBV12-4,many,TGTGCCAGCACCATCTGGGGGGCTAGCAATCAGCCCCAGCATTTT,CASTIWGASNQPQHF
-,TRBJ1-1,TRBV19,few,TGTGCCAGTAGTATTGACGGCTGGAACACTGAAGCTTTCTTT,CASSIDGWNTEAFF
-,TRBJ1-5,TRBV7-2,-,TGTGCCAGAAGCTTAGATCCCAGGGTCTGGGTCCAGCATTTT,CARSLDPRVWVQHF
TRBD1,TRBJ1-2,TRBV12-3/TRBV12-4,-,TGTGCCAGCAGTTTTCCAGGACAGGGGGCACGTGGCTACACCTTC,CASSFPGQGARGYTF
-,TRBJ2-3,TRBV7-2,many,TGTGCCAGTCTCGGGCAGGGGAGGGTCACAGATACGCAGTATTTT,CASLGQGRVTDTQYF
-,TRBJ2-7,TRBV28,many,TGTGCCAGCAGCCTTAGGGCCGGGCAGTACTTC,CASSLRAGQYF
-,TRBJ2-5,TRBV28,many,TGTGCCAGCATTGAAGGACGGAACCAAGAGACCCAGTACTTC,CASIEGRNQETQYF
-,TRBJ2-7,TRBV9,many,TGTGCCAGCAGCGAGGGGGGGGAGCCCTACGAGCAGTACTTC,CASSEGGEPYEQYF
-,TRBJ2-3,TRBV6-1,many,TGTGCCAGCAGTACGCTTGATACGCAGTATTTT,CASSTLDTQYF
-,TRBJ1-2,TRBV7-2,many,TGTGCCAGCAGCATGAACTATGGCTACACCTTC,CASSMNYGYTF
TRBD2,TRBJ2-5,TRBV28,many,TGTGCCACCTTTGCTAGCGGGAGGCTGCAAGAGACCCAGTACTTC,CATFASGRLQETQYF
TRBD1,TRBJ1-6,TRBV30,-,TGTGCCTGGAGTGTCCGCAGGGGGGACCCCCTCCACTTT,CAWSVRRGDPLHF
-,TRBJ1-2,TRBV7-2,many,TGTGCCAGCAGCTTTTCTAGCCGGTATGGCTACACCTTC,CASSFSSRYGYTF
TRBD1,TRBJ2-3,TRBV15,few,TGTGCCACCAGCAGAGGGGGACAGGGGAGAGATACGCAGTATTTT,CATSRGGQGRDTQYF
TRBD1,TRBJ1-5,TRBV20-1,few,TGCAGTGCTAGATGGGGACAGTCCAGTCAGCCCCAGCATTTT,CSARWGQSSQPQHF
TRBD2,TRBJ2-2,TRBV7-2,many,TGTGCCAGCAGCACGCGGACTAGCGGCACCGGGGAGCTGTTTTTT,CASSTRTSGTGELFF
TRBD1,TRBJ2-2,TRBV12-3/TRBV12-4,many,TGTGCCAGCAGTTTCAACAGGGGAAGTACCGGGGAGCTGTTTTTT,CASSFNRGSTGELFF